This note documents a single T cell receptor (beta chain) sequence. The germline V gene has CDR1 LGHNA and CDR2 YNFKEQ. The trim removed 3 bases at V and 6 bases at J, leaving 12 bases unmatched. The CDR3 runs 16 residues. The data originate from a study of blood T cell repertoires in COVID-19. Whole-study context: Italy, Spain and the United States were the sources of the convalescent and acute COVID-19 samples. From T cells, B-cell-depleted T cells, or PBMCs came the material, which was cDNA or gDNA.

Original processing methods: Counts of nucleated cells, estimated from reference gene primer amplification, were obtained. Sequencing used immunoSEQ multiplex PCR; TCRdb keeps in-frame clones, though not all of them. V and J calls plus clone size are reproduced from that table; the DNA served to infer D and trimming. The profile covers more than 200,000 clones, with roughly 80% appearing a single time and 2.6% taken by the ten largest. The material sequenced was peripheral blood. The rearrangement uses TRBV4-2 and TRBJ2-7, with TRBD2 identical over 9 bases. This clonotype originated in a woman aged 70 to 79 with active or convalescent COVID-19. The DNA of the CDR3 is TGTGCCAGCAGCCATCCTCCCGGGACTAGCTCTTCCGAGCAGTACTTC. This sequence encodes CASSHPPGTSSSEQYF.